These 18 T cell receptor beta chains were sequenced from one sample in a study of T cells after yellow fever vaccination. TCRdb analysed the 5' RACE reads with MiXCR anew, one entry per CDR3 protein. The data contain some 560,000 distinct CDR3 sequences, about a sixth of them singletons. The source was PBMCs, collected 5 to 6 days after the first yellow fever vaccination. Receptors were obtained from a man younger than 35 who received the YFV17D yellow fever vaccine.

V usage is TRBV11-2 and J usage is TRBJ2-3, with a possible D match to TRBD1 (6 bases). Germline CDR1 SGHAT, CDR2 FQNNGV. The CDR3 has 11 residues. The V end was cut by 5 bases, the J end by 14 bases, with 14 bases between. The CDR3 DNA follows: TGTGCCAGCAGCCGCGACAGGTTCACGTATTTT. It codes for CASSRDRFTYF.

Only a few counts were recorded for this clonotype. The chain is built from TRBV5-7 and TRBJ2-5; D is ambiguous. TRBV5-7 is classed as an ORF, of uncertain function. The CDR3 has 12 residues. Trimming took 4 bases from V and 2 from J, leaving 6 bases between them. The CDR3, as DNA: TGTGCCAGCAGCCGGCCTCAAGAGACCCAGTACTTC. It encodes CASSRPQETQYF.

The rearrangement uses TRBV4-3 and TRBJ2-3; possibly TRBD1 or TRBD2 for D (5 bases each). Trimming removed 1 base from V and 6 bases from J, with 14 bases in between. The CDR3 sequence is 15 residues long. CDR1 LGHNA and CDR2 YSLEER come from the germline V gene. The CDR3 is CASSQGLRGEDTQYF. DNA of the CDR3: TGCGCCAGCAGCCAAGGACTCAGAGGGGAGGATACGCAGTATTTT.

The rearrangement joins TRBV20-1 to TRBJ1-1; 9 bases are a match to TRBD1. After removal of 6 bases from V and 4 bases from J, the junction contained 9 bases not matched to a gene. Germline loops: CDR1 DFQATT, CDR2 SNEGSKA (reference sequence). This CDR3 has 14 residues. CDR3 sequence reads: CSAAGQGGRTEAFF. The CDR3 DNA follows: TGCAGTGCAGCGGGACAGGGAGGGCGCACTGAAGCTTTCTTT.

The genes are TRBV14 and TRBJ2-3; the D is unclear. V gave up 4 bases and J gave up 4 bases, with 9 bases separating them. The CDR3 consists of 13 residues. The V gene's germline CDR1 is SGHDN and CDR2 FVKESK. The CDR3 region is CASSRQRADTQYF. CDR3 coding DNA: TGTGCCAGCAGCCGACAACGTGCAGATACGCAGTATTTT. Looking up the rest from reference TRBV14 and TRBJ2-3 gives the full variable domain: EAGVTQFPSHSVIEKGQTVTLRCDPISGHDNLYWYRRVMGKEIKFLLHFVKESKQDESGMPNNRFLAERTGGTYSTLKVQPAELEDSGVYFCASSRQRADTQYFGPGTRLTVL.

The rearrangement uses TRBV7-2 and TRBJ1-4; D ambiguous. CDR3 size: 14 residues. The V and J ends lost 3 bases and 11 bases respectively, with 16 bases between them. Germline V CDR1 and CDR2: SGHTA, FQGNSA. CDR3 in DNA: TGTGCCAGCAGCTTTTCAGAGTATGCGGGGAAACTGTTTTTT. Translating it yields CASSFSEYAGKLFF.

This clonotype was observed a few times. The rearrangement uses TRBV13 and TRBJ2-7, with D possibly matching TRBD1 (6 bases). This CDR3 has 14 residues. The germline gives CDR1 PRHDT, CDR2 FYEKMQ (reference sequence). V was cut by 4 bases and J by 2 bases, with 12 bases left in between. The CDR3 bases are TGTGCCAGCAGCTCTACCCGGACAGCCTACGAGCAGTACTTC. It is translated as CASSSTRTAYEQYF.

The chain recombines TRBV20-1 with TRBJ2-3; D possibly matches TRBD1 or TRBD2 (5 bases each). The CDR3 is made up of 17 amino acids. The V gene lost 0 bases and the J gene lost 2 bases, with 18 bases spanning the gap. CDR1 is DFQATT, CDR2 SNEGSKA, per germline (reference sequence). The CDR3 DNA reads as TGCAGTGCTAGAGATACAGTGGGGAGAGGGGCCACAGATACGCAGTATTTT. As protein: CSARDTVGRGATDTQYF.

A few counts support this clonotype. The chain employs TRBV29-1 and TRBJ2-2, with 7 bases fitting TRBD2. Germline values: CDR1 SQVTM, CDR2 ANQGSEA. The CDR3 sequence is 13 residues long. Trimming at V came to 6 bases and at J to 6 bases, leaving 7 bases not matched to a gene. The DNA of the CDR3 is TGCAGCGTGGCGGCGGGGGAGGCCGGGGAGCTGTTTTTT. Amino acid sequence: CSVAAGEAGELFF.

This clonotype occurred a few times. The chain recombines TRBV7-2 with TRBJ1-1; D is perhaps TRBD1 (5 bases). The CDR3 is made up of 15 amino acids. V dropped 2 bases and J dropped 0 bases, with 10 bases sitting between them. From germline, CDR1 is SGHTA and CDR2 FQGNSA. The CDR3: CASSLTRDLNTEAFF. The CDR3 DNA follows: TGTGCCAGCAGCTTAACTCGGGACCTGAACACTGAAGCTTTCTTT. Full variable domain (rest looked up from reference TRBV7-2 and TRBJ1-1): GAGVSQSPSNKVTEKGKDVELRCDPISGHTALYWYRQSLGQGLEFLIYFQGNSAPDKSGLPSDRFSAERTGGSVSTLTIQRTQQEDSAVYLCASSLTRDLNTEAFFGQGTRLTVV.

This chain links TRBV9 with TRBJ1-1, with 8 positions matching TRBD1. The germline CDR1 and CDR2 sequences are SGDLS and YYNGEE. This CDR3 spans 12 amino acids. The V gene end was trimmed by 3 bases and the J gene end by 11 bases; junction bases not matched to a gene: 6. The DNA of the CDR3 is TGTGCCAGCAGCGGGAGACAGGGGAGGGCTTTCTTT. Residues: CASSGRQGRAFF.

The gene calls are TRBV6-5 and TRBJ2-5, with D perhaps assigned TRBD1 or TRBD2 (5 bases each). Germline V lookup: CDR1 MNHEY, CDR2 SVGAGI. Trimming left V 7 bases short and J 7 bases short, with 13 bases between. The CDR3 covers 12 residues. DNA of the CDR3: TGTGCCAGCACTTCCTATGGGGGGACCCAGTACTTC. Translating gives CASTSYGGTQYF.

This clonotype was seen more than once but under ten times. The CDR3 coding sequence is TGTGCCAGCCGTCGCCGGGTAGGAGGCCAGGCCGAGCAGTACGTC. Its protein is CASRRRVGGQAEQYV. The chain carries TRBV2 and TRBJ2-7, with a possible D match to TRBD2 (5 bases). V was cut by 8 bases and J by 6 bases, with 23 bases left in between. Germline CDR1 reads SNHLY; CDR2 reads FYNNEI. The CDR3 runs 15 residues.

This rearrangement joins TRBV5-1 to TRBJ2-2; no clear D gene. CDR1 is SGHRS and CDR2 is YFSETQ in the germline V gene. V lost 4 bases, J lost 0 bases, and 10 bases lay in between. This CDR3 is built from 15 residues. The CDR3 sequence is CASSETNANTGELFF. The CDR3 bases are TGCGCCAGCAGCGAAACAAACGCGAACACCGGGGAGCTGTTTTTT.

There are a few counts of this clonotype. DNA for the CDR3: TGTGCCAGCAGTGAAAGGCCCAACCACCCCCTGGAGAAGACCCAGTACTTC. Encoded protein: CASSERPNHPLEKTQYF. The chain employs TRBV2 and TRBJ2-5, with D hard to call. This CDR3 is 17 amino acids long. The germline V gene has CDR1 SNHLY and CDR2 FYNNEI. Trimming shortened V by 2 bases and J by 6 bases, and 22 bases separated the two germline ends.

The V call is TRBV7-9, the J call TRBJ2-1, with D perhaps being TRBD1 or TRBD2 (6 bases each). Germline lookup yields CDR1 SEHNR and CDR2 FQNEAQ (reference sequence). The V gene lost 2 bases and the J gene lost 5 bases, with 19 bases spanning the gap. This CDR3 region has 17 residues. CDR3 sequence (DNA): TGTGCCAGCAGCTTATTTCAGGGGCGAGGCGGGAACAATGAGCAGTTCTTC. This gives the protein CASSLFQGRGGNNEQFF.

This clonotype was seen a handful of times. The CDR3 DNA follows: TGCGCCAGCAGCTCCCCCGCCATTGGAACAGATACGCAGTATTTT. This translates into CASSSPAIGTDTQYF. V is TRBV4-3 and J is TRBJ2-3; D call uncertain. V lost 5 bases and J 3 bases, leaving 15 bases between the germline ends. CDR3 length equals 15 residues. The germline gives CDR1 LGHNA, CDR2 YSLEER.

This clonotype was detected a few times. The chain combines TRBV7-2 with TRBJ1-4; 7 bases map to TRBD1. There are 15 residues in the CDR3. The V and J ends lost 1 base and 4 bases, in that order; junction bases with no gene match: 3. Germline CDR1 reads SGHTA; CDR2 reads FQGNSA. The CDR3 nucleotides read TGTGCCAGCAGCTTAGGGGGACAGAATAATGAAAAACTGTTTTTT. Its translation: CASSLGGQNNEKLFF.